A single sample is the source of the 20 T cell receptor beta chains below, sequenced in a study of identical twins. TCRdb analysed the 5' RACE reads with MiXCR anew, one entry per CDR3 protein. The data hold just under 550,000 distinct CDR3 sequences, with over 12% observed a single time. The same data also went into a second study, on yellow fever vaccine responses in identical twins.

The sequenced material came from CD4+ T cells sorted from blood. These receptors all come from a woman aged 18-29 years in good health.

This clonotype was counted between two and nine times. The chain combines TRBV29-1 with TRBJ2-5, with 10 bases fitting TRBD2. Germline trimming cut 8 bases from V and 6 bases from J; bases unmatched to any gene: 12. This CDR3 spans 14 amino acids. The germline CDR1 and CDR2 sequences are SQVTM and ANQGSEA. Here the CDR3 DNA reads TGCAGCATCTCCCCGGCTAGCGGGGGAAAGACCCAGTACTTC. This sequence encodes CSISPASGGKTQYF.

The table lists this clonotype with a few counts. The junction shows a germline mismatch at one end, possibly a read error. The chain links TRBV3-1 to TRBJ2-1, with 12 bases aligning to TRBD2. The CDR3 runs 14 residues. CDR1 and CDR2 (germline): LGHDT, YNNKEL (reference sequence). The CDR3 region is CASSQGIGLAGLVF. As DNA, the CDR3 is TGTGCCAGCAGCCAGGGCATCGGACTAGCGGGACTAGTCTTC.

The gene calls are TRBV10-1 and TRBJ1-5; unclear D gene. V lost 4 bases, J lost 7 bases, and 11 bases lay in between. This CDR3 is 13 amino acids long. Germline V gene data show CDR1 as WNHNN and CDR2 as SYGVQD (reference sequence). The CDR3 reads CASSGGAGQPQHF. For the CDR3, the DNA is TGCGCCAGCAGTGGAGGCGCGGGGCAGCCCCAGCATTTT.

This clonotype was seen many times. The chain links TRBV24-1 to TRBJ2-3; 12 nucleotides match TRBD2. Unmatched junction bases numbered 8, after V lost 5 bases and J lost 6 bases. Germline V gives CDR1 KGHDR, CDR2 SFDVKD. The CDR3 covers 16 residues. The CDR3 sequence is CATSAGTSGRSDTQYF. In DNA, the CDR3 is TGTGCCACCAGTGCAGGGACTAGCGGGCGGTCGGATACGCAGTATTTT.

The rearrangement links TRBV5-1 to TRBJ1-6; 7 bases are a match to TRBD1. J lost 7 bases, V lost 5 bases, and 9 bases had no gene match. The germline V gene has CDR1 SGHRS and CDR2 YFSETQ. This CDR3 has 15 amino acids. The CDR3 loop is CASSESGQPNSPLHF. The CDR3 DNA reads TGCGCCAGCAGTGAATCGGGACAGCCAAATTCACCCCTCCACTTT.

The gene calls are TRBV29-1 and TRBJ1-2; TRBD1 might be the D (6 bases). This CDR3 contains 14 residues. The V gene lost 1 base and the J gene lost 0 bases, with 9 bases spanning the gap. Germline CDR1 and CDR2: SQVTM and ANQGSEA. The CDR3 DNA is TGCAGCGTTGAAGGGACAGCAACTAACTATGGCTACACCTTC. Translation: CSVEGTATNYGYTF.

This sequence joins TRBV2 and TRBJ2-4; no clear D gene. CDR1 and CDR2 (germline): SNHLY, FYNNEI. V was clipped by 6 bases and J by 0 bases, with 6 bases between them. This CDR3 comprises 13 residues. The CDR3 protein is CASRGLAKNIQYF. The CDR3 DNA sequence: TGTGCCAGCAGAGGATTAGCCAAAAACATTCAGTACTTC.

The rearrangement uses TRBV10-3 and TRBJ2-7; TRBD2 matches 11 bases. The CDR3 has 15 residues. With 10 bases clipped from V and 0 bases from J, the junction kept 8 bases outside the gene matches. Germline V gene sequence: CDR1 ENHRY, CDR2 SYGVKD. In nucleotides, the CDR3 is TGTGCCACCGGGACTAGCGGTTCTTTCTCCTACGAGCAGTACTTC. It is translated as CATGTSGSFSYEQYF.

This clonotype was seen repeatedly, ten times or more. The CDR3 coding sequence is TGCGCCAGCAGCTTGGGATCAGGGGACAAGCAGCCCCAGCATTTT. Its translation is CASSLGSGDKQPQHF. The chain has TRBV5-1 and TRBJ1-5; D perhaps matches TRBD1 (6 bases). V dropped 0 bases and J dropped 7 bases, with 14 bases sitting between them. CDR3 size: 15 residues. CDR1 and CDR2 from the germline V gene are SGHRS and YFSETQ.

At least ten counts were recorded for this clonotype. The chain employs TRBV12-3 or TRBV12-4 and TRBJ2-1; 9 nucleotides match TRBD1. The CDR3 contains 17 residues. Germline trimming cut 6 bases from V and 1 base from J; bases unmatched to any gene: 10. This CDR3 is CASRDRLQGASYNEQFF. The CDR3 DNA reads TGTGCCAGCAGGGATCGGTTACAGGGGGCATCCTACAATGAGCAGTTCTTC.

The rearrangement joins TRBV7-9 to TRBJ2-3, with a tentative D call TRBD2 (5 bases). Germline values: CDR1 SEHNR, CDR2 FQNEAQ (reference sequence). The V gene lost 5 bases and the J gene lost 0 bases, with 12 bases spanning the gap. The CDR3 totals 15 residues. CDR3 in amino acids: CASSQLGISTDTQYF. The CDR3 DNA reads TGTGCCAGCAGCCAACTAGGGATTAGCACAGATACGCAGTATTTT.

This clonotype has only a few counts. This sequence joins TRBV14 and TRBJ2-3; D could derive from TRBD1 or TRBD2 (5 bases each). Germline CDR1 reads SGHDN; CDR2 reads FVKESK. The germline V and J ends were trimmed by 0 bases and 4 bases, with 11 bases remaining between them. The CDR3 runs 15 residues. The CDR3 region is CASSQEKGDPDTQYF. For the CDR3, the DNA is TGTGCCAGCAGCCAAGAAAAAGGGGACCCAGATACGCAGTATTTT. Using reference TRBV14 and TRBJ2-3 for the parts outside the CDR3, the full variable domain is EAGVTQFPSHSVIEKGQTVTLRCDPISGHDNLYWYRRVMGKEIKFLLHFVKESKQDESGMPNNRFLAERTGGTYSTLKVQPAELEDSGVYFCASSQEKGDPDTQYFGPGTRLTVL.

This clonotype was observed a handful of times. The V and J genes are TRBV7-2 and TRBJ1-5; 8 bases align to TRBD1. The CDR3 loop spans 15 amino acids. Germline V gene data show CDR1 as SGHTA and CDR2 as FQGNSA. Trimming took 5 bases from V and 6 from J; bases not matched to a gene: 9. CDR3 nucleotides: TGTGCCAGCAGCCTGGACAGGGAAGGGGGTCAGCCCCAGCATTTT. Amino acid sequence: CASSLDREGGQPQHF.

This clonotype appeared many times. The genes are TRBV12-3 or TRBV12-4 and TRBJ1-2; D may be TRBD1 (6 bases). The CDR3 length is 14 residues. V lost 5 bases and J lost 4, with 14 bases in between. The CDR3 DNA is TGTGCCAGCAGTCTCACAGGGATCCCCTATGGCTACACCTTC. It encodes CASSLTGIPYGYTF.

This clonotype has a count of ten or more. This chain uses TRBV29-1 with TRBJ2-3, with 9 bases lining up with TRBD1. The junction had 2 bases not matched to a gene; V was cut back by 6 bases and J by 1 base. The CDR3 runs to 13 residues. Germline V gene sequence: CDR1 SQVTM, CDR2 ANQGSEA. CDR3 sequence: CSVWTGGTDTQYF. CDR3 nucleotides: TGCAGCGTGTGGACAGGGGGCACAGATACGCAGTATTTT.

This clonotype was detected many times. The chain has TRBV5-1 and TRBJ1-1, with D tentatively TRBD1 (6 bases). Germline V CDR1 and CDR2: SGHRS, YFSETQ. Trimming shortened V by 2 bases and J by 5 bases, and 13 bases separated the two germline ends. CDR3 size: 14 residues. CDR3 coding DNA: TGCGCCAGCAGCTTTTCGCATGACAGGACTGAAGCTTTCTTT. Its translation: CASSFSHDRTEAFF.

The rearrangement uses TRBV9 and TRBJ1-5; TRBD1 is a possible D gene (5 bases). The V end lost 2 bases, the J end lost 6 bases, and 12 bases lay between the germline ends. This CDR3 contains 14 residues. Germline V gene sequence: CDR1 SGDLS, CDR2 YYNGEE. CDR3 DNA: TGTGCCAGCAGCGTGGCAGGGAGGGGTCAGCCCCAGCATTTT. Translation: CASSVAGRGQPQHF.

This clonotype was seen a few times. The rearrangement joins TRBV3-1 to TRBJ2-1; 12 bases are shared with TRBD2. V shed 4 bases, J shed 9 bases, and the junction held 7 bases outside the gene matches. The CDR3 loop spans 15 amino acids. The germline V gene encodes CDR1 LGHDT and CDR2 YNNKEL (reference sequence). CDR3 sequence (DNA): TGTGCCAGCAGCCCCGGACTAGCGGGAATTATTGAGCAGTTCTTC. It yields the protein CASSPGLAGIIEQFF.

This clonotype was found a few times. The CDR3 sequence: CASSLSGGRADTQYF. CDR3 bases: TGTGCCAGCAGTCTATCGGGGGGTAGGGCAGATACGCAGTATTTT. The chain employs TRBV2 and TRBJ2-3; 7 bases map to TRBD2. The V and J ends lost 5 bases and 4 bases, in that order; junction bases with no gene match: 9. The germline V gene has CDR1 SNHLY and CDR2 FYNNEI. This CDR3 is built from 15 residues.

In DNA, the CDR3 is TGTGCCAGCAGCCAACTAGCCTTGTACAATGAGCAGTTCTTC. Its protein product is CASSQLALYNEQFF. The chain carries TRBV14 and TRBJ2-1, with D tentatively TRBD2 (5 bases). Germline V gene sequence: CDR1 SGHDN, CDR2 FVKESK. V shed 2 bases and J shed 4 bases, with 9 bases lying between them. The CDR3 loop spans 14 amino acids.